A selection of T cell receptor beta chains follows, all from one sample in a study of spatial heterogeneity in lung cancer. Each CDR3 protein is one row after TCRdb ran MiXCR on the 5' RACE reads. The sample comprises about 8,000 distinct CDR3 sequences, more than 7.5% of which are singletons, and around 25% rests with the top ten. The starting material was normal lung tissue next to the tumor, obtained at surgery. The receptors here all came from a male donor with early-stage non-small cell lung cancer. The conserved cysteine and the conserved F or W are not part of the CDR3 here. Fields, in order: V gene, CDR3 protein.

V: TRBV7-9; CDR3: ASSFSGANQPQH
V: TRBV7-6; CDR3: ASSSPSDPYNEQF
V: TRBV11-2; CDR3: ASSWGQGVNTDTQY
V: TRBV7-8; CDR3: ASSPGPQETQY
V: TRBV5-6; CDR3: ASSLAMGRDNSPLH
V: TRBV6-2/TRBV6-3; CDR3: ASSYSPDNYGYT
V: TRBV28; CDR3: ASSLSRAGFLEQY
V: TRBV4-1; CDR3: ASSQDLLSTYQETQY
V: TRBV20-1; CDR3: SARPMLGDRSYEQY
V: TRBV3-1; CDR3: ASSPLRTDTQY
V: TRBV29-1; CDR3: SVSPDPGQYNSPLH
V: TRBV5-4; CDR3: ASSLAGTGSYEQY
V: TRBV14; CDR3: ASSQGTTRGYT
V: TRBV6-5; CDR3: ASSPVGGNNQPQH
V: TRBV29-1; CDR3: SVPTTSLATQY
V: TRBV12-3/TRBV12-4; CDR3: ASSLPSGGTGELF
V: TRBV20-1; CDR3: SARPGTSGSNEQF
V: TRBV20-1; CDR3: SAGALSYNEQF
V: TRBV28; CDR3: ASSTRQGEQF
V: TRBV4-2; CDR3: ASSQDRGGQETQY
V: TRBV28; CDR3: ASSYETSGVYEQF
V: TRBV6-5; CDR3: ASSYWGGSADTQY
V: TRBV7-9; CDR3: ASSPGGETGIQY
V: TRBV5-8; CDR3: ASSQPSLSSYNEQF